Listed below are T cell receptor beta chains from one sample, sequenced in a study of regulatory T cells in long-lasting Graves disease. In TCRdb, the multiplex PCR reads were re-called with MiXCR into one record per CDR3 protein. This sample carries around 340,000 distinct CDR3 sequences, around a fifth of them seen once, and the ten largest clones take 29%. This material consisted of peripheral blood mononuclear cells (PBMCs), taken when the disease was refractory, from a patient treated with antithyroid drugs. The receptor set was obtained from a female donor with Graves disease. CDR3s include the opening cysteine and the closing phenylalanine or tryptophan. A D gene is named only where the DNA matches it firmly. Not every row has a clone size; where given, it reads once, few, many or a size class.

clone size: NA; D gene: NA; V gene: TRBV9; J gene: TRBJ2-6; CDR3 DNA: TGTGCCAGCAGCGTAGCTCTGGGATTTGGGGCCAACGTCCTGACTTTC; CDR3 protein: CASSVALGFGANVLTF
clone size: many; D gene: NA; V gene: TRBV27; J gene: TRBJ1-1; CDR3 DNA: TGTGCCAGCAGTTTATCCTGGACTGGGAATGACGCTTTCTTT; CDR3 protein: CASSLSWTGNDAFF
clone size: many; D gene: NA; V gene: TRBV12-3/TRBV12-4; J gene: TRBJ2-4; CDR3 DNA: TGTGCCAGCAGTTTAGCGGTGGGGGCGCCAGCCAAAAACATTCAGTACTTC; CDR3 protein: CASSLAVGAPAKNIQYF
clone size: many; D gene: TRBD1; V gene: TRBV28; J gene: TRBJ2-7; CDR3 DNA: TGTGCCAGCAGTTTATTAGGGGGACAGGGGAACTACGAGCAGTACTTC; CDR3 protein: CASSLLGGQGNYEQYF
clone size: many; D gene: NA; V gene: TRBV6-1; J gene: TRBJ2-7; CDR3 DNA: TGTGCCAGCAGTGATTTTCCGGAGGCTTCCCCTTACGAGCAGTACTTC; CDR3 protein: CASSDFPEASPYEQYF
clone size: NA; D gene: NA; V gene: TRBV7-7; J gene: TRBJ2-5; CDR3 DNA: TGTACTAGCAGCTTATCCGGGGCTCAGGAGACCCAGTACTTC; CDR3 protein: CTSSLSGAQETQYF
clone size: few; D gene: NA; V gene: TRBV7-9; J gene: TRBJ2-7; CDR3 DNA: TGTGCCAGCAGCTTATCCGAGACAGGACACTACGAGCAGTACTTC; CDR3 protein: CASSLSETGHYEQYF
clone size: many; D gene: NA; V gene: TRBV12-3/TRBV12-4; J gene: TRBJ1-4; CDR3 DNA: TGTGCCAGCAGCCCACAGGGAGCCGGTAATGAAAAACTGTTTTTT; CDR3 protein: CASSPQGAGNEKLFF
clone size: few; D gene: NA; V gene: TRBV27; J gene: TRBJ1-5; CDR3 DNA: TGTGCCAGCAGTCTACAAGCCAGAGTTAATCAGCCCCAGCATTTT; CDR3 protein: CASSLQARVNQPQHF
clone size: few; D gene: NA; V gene: TRBV5-1; J gene: TRBJ1-3; CDR3 DNA: TGCGCCAGCAGCTTGGTTGGCGGAAGAGGGACTGGAAACACCATATATTTT; CDR3 protein: CASSLVGGRGTGNTIYF
clone size: many; D gene: NA; V gene: TRBV12-3/TRBV12-4; J gene: TRBJ1-1; CDR3 DNA: TGTGCCAGCAGTTTACACCCACCGTCGGGGAACACTGAAGCTTTCTTT; CDR3 protein: CASSLHPPSGNTEAFF
clone size: many; D gene: TRBD1; V gene: TRBV20-1; J gene: TRBJ1-4; CDR3 DNA: TGCAGTGCCAGGACAGGGGGCCACGAAAAACTGTTTTTT; CDR3 protein: CSARTGGHEKLFF
clone size: NA; D gene: NA; V gene: TRBV12-3/TRBV12-4; J gene: TRBJ2-3; CDR3 DNA: TGTGCCAGCAGTTTGGGCTCAGGGGCTAGCACAGATACGCAGTATTTT; CDR3 protein: CASSLGSGASTDTQYF
clone size: many; D gene: NA; V gene: TRBV12-3/TRBV12-4; J gene: TRBJ1-2; CDR3 DNA: TGTGCCAGCAAACCGACGGGGGGCTATGGCTACACCTTC; CDR3 protein: CASKPTGGYGYTF
clone size: NA; D gene: NA; V gene: TRBV12-3/TRBV12-4; J gene: TRBJ2-1; CDR3 DNA: TGTGCCAGCAACCCCGAGGGCTACAATGAGCAGTTCTTC; CDR3 protein: CASNPEGYNEQFF